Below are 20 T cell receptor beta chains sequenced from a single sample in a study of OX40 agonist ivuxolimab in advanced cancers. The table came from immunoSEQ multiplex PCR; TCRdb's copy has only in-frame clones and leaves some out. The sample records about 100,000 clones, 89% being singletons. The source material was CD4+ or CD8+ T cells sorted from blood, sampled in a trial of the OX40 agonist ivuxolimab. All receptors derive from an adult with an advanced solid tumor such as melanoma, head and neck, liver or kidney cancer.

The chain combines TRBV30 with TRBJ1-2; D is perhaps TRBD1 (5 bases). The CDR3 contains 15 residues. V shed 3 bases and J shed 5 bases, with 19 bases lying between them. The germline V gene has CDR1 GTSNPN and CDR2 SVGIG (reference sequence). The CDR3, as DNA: TGTGCCTGGAGCCCGGGGCCTACTAGTCCTTATGGCTACACCTTC. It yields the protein CAWSPGPTSPYGYTF.

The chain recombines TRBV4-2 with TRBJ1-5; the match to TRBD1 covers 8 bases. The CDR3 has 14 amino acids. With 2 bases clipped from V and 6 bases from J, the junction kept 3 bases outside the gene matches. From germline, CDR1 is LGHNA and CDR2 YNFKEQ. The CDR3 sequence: CASSQQQGGQPQHF. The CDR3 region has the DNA TGTGCCAGCAGCCAACAACAGGGGGGTCAGCCCCAGCATTTT.

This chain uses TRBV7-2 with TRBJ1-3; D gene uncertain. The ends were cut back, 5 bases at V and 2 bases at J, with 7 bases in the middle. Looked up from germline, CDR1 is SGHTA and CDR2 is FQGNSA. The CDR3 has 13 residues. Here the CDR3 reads CASSPSPGNTIYF. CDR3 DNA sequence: TGTGCCAGCAGCCCATCACCTGGAAACACCATATATTTT.

The CDR3 loop reads CASSGTPVLGGYTF. In DNA form, the CDR3 reads TGTGCCAGCAGCGGGACACCGGTTCTAGGGGGCTACACCTTC. The rearrangement links TRBV6-1 to TRBJ1-2, with TRBD1 as a possible D gene (6 bases). Germline-derived CDR1 and CDR2 are MNHNS and SASEGT. CDR3 length: 14 amino acids. The V and J ends lost 6 bases and 8 bases respectively, with 19 bases between them.

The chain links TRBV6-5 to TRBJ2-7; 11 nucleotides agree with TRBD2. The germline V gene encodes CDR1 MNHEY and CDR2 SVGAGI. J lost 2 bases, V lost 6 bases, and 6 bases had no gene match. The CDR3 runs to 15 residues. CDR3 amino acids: CASRSGTSGPYEQYF. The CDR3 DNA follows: TGTGCCAGCAGGTCCGGGACTAGCGGACCCTACGAGCAGTACTTC.

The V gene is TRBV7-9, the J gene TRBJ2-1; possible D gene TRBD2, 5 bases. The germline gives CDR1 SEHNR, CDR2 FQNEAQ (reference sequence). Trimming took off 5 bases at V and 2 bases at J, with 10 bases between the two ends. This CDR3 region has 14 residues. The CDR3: CASSPRGPYNEQFF. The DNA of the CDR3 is TGTGCCAGCAGCCCCCGGGGTCCCTACAATGAGCAGTTCTTC.

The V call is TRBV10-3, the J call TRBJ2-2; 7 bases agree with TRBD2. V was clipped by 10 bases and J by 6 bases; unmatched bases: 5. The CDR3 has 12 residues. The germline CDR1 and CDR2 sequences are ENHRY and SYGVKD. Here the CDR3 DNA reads TGTGCCACCCGACGGGGGGCCGGGGAGCTGTTTTTT. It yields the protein CATRRGAGELFF.

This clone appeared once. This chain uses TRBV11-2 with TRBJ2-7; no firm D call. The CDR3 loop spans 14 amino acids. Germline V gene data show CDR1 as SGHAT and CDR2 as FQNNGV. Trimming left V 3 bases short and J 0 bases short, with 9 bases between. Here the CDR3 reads CASSLGGSSYEQYF. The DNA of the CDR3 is TGTGCCAGCAGCTTGGGCGGCAGCTCCTACGAGCAGTACTTC.

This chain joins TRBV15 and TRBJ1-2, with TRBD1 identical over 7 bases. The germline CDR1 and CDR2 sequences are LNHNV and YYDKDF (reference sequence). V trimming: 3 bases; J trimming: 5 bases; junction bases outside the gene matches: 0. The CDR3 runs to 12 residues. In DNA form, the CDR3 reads TGTGCCACCAGCAGGACAGGGTATGGCTACACCTTC. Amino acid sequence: CATSRTGYGYTF. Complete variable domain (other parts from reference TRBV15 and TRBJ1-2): DAMVIQNPRYQVTQFGKPVTLSCSQTLNHNVMYWYQQKSSQAPKLLFHYYDKDFNNEADTPDNFQSRRPNTSFCFLDIRSPGLGDTAMYLCATSRTGYGYTFGSGTRLTVV.

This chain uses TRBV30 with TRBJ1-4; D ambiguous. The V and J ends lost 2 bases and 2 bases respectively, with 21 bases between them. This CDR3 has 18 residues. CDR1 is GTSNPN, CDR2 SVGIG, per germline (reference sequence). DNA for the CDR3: TGTGCCTGGAGTAGTGTGAGGGAACGGCCTGCCACTAATGAAAAACTGTTTTTT. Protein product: CAWSSVRERPATNEKLFF. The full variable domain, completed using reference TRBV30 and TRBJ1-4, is SQTIHQWPATLVQPVGSPLSLECTVEGTSNPNLYWYRQAAGRGLQLLFYSVGIGQISSEVPQNLSASRPQDRQFILSSKKLLLSDSGFYLCAWSSVRERPATNEKLFFGSGTQLSVL.

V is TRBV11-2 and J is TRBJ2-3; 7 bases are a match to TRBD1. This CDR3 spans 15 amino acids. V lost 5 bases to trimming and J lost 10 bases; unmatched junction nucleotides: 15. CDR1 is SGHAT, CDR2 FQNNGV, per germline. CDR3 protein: CASSTGVLSGGAQYF. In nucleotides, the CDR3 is TGTGCCAGCAGCACAGGGGTACTCTCGGGTGGGGCGCAGTATTTT.

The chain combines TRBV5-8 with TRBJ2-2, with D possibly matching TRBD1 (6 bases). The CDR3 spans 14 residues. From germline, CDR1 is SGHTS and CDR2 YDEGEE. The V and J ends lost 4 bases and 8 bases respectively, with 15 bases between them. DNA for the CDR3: TGTGCCAGCAGCCCTCGACAGGCAGCGGGGGAGCTGTTTTTT. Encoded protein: CASSPRQAAGELFF.

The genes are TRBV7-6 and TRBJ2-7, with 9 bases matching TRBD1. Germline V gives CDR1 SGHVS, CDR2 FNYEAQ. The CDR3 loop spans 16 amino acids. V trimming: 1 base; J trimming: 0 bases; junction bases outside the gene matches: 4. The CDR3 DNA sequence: TGTGCCAGCAGCTTAGGTTCGACAGGGGGCTCCTACGAGCAGTACTTC. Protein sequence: CASSLGSTGGSYEQYF.

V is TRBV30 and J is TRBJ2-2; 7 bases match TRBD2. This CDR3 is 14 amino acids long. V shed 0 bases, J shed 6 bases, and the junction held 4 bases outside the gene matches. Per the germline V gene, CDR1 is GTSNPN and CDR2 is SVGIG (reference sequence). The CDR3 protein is CAWSVRGVAGELFF. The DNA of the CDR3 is TGTGCCTGGAGTGTACGGGGGGTGGCCGGGGAGCTGTTTTTT.

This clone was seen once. CDR3 region: CASSPRQIYNEQFF. The CDR3 DNA sequence: TGCGCCAGCAGCCCGCGACAGATATACAATGAGCAGTTCTTC. This rearrangement joins TRBV5-1 to TRBJ2-1; D is perhaps TRBD1 (5 bases). V lost 4 bases and J lost 4, with 12 bases in between. Looked up from germline, CDR1 is SGHRS and CDR2 is YFSETQ. The CDR3 length is 14 residues.

This CDR3 reads CASSLLTGGSEQYF. DNA of the CDR3: TGCGCCAGCAGCTTGCTGACAGGGGGAAGCGAGCAGTACTTC. The chain links TRBV5-1 to TRBJ2-7, with 9 bases identical to TRBD1. J was trimmed by 6 bases and V by 1 base; bases with no gene match: 5. Looked up from germline, CDR1 is SGHRS and CDR2 is YFSETQ. CDR3 size: 14 residues.

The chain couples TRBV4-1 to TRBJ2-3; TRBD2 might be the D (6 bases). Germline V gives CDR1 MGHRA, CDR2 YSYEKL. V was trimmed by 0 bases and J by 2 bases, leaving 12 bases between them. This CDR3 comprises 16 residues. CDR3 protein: CASSQEGGLPTDTQYF. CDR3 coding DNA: TGCGCCAGCAGCCAAGAGGGGGGACTGCCCACAGATACGCAGTATTTT.

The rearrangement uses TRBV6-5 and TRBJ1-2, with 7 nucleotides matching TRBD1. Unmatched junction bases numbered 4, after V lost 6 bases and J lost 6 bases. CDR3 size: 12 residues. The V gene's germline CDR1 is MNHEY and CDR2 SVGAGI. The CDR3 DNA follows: TGTGCCAGCAGGCGGACAGGTGATGGCTACACCTTC. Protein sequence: CASRRTGDGYTF.

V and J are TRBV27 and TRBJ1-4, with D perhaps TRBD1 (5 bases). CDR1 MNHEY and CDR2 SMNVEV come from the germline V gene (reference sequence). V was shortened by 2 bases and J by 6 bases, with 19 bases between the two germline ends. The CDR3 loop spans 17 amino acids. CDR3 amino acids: CASSLNIPVRVDEKLFF. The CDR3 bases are TGTGCCAGCAGTTTAAATATCCCGGTCAGGGTGGATGAAAAACTGTTTTTT.

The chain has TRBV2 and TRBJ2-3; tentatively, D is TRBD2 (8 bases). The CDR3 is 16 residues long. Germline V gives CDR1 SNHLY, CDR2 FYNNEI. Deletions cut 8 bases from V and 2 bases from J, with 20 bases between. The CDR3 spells CASSKGASGSTDTQYF. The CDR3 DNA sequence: TGTGCCAGCTCGAAGGGGGCTAGCGGGTCCACAGATACGCAGTATTTT.